Included here is one TCR beta chain sequence, with context. Some clones are missing from TCRdb's copy, which holds only in-frame ones; the method was immunoSEQ multiplex PCR. The sample holds 85,000 to 90,000 clones; nearly 90% are singletons and the top ten take roughly 5.2%. The sample belongs to a study of T cell responses to AZD1222 COVID-19 vaccine. CDR1 and CDR2 (germline): SEHNR, FQNEAQ (reference sequence). The CDR3 length is 15 residues. Germline trimming cut 2 bases from V and 7 bases from J; bases unmatched to any gene: 7. This sequence joins TRBV7-9 and TRBJ2-1; 8 bases agree with TRBD2. This material consisted of peripheral blood, taken on day 0 of AZD1222 vaccination. The sequence derives from an adult in good health. CDR3 sequence: CASSLRAGGLNEQFF. The CDR3 DNA reads TGTGCCAGCAGCTTACGGGCGGGGGGACTAAATGAGCAGTTCTTC. Full variable domain (outside the CDR3, taken from reference TRBV7-9 and TRBJ2-1): DTGVSQNPRHKITKRGQNVTFRCDPISEHNRLYWYRQTLGQGPEFLTYFQNEAQLEKSRLLSDRFSAERPKGSFSTLEIQRTEQGDSAMYLCASSLRAGGLNEQFFGPGTRLTVL.